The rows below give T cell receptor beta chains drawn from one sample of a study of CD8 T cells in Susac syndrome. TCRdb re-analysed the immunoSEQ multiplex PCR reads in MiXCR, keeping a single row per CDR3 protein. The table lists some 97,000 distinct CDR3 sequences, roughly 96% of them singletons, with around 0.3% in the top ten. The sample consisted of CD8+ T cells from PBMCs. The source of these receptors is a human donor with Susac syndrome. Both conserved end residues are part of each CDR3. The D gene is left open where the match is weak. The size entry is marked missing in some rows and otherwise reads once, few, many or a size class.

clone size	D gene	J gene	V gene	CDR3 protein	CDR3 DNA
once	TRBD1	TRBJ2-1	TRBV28	CASRPGGYNEQFF	TGTGCCAGCAGACCAGGGGGCTACAATGAGCAGTTCTTC
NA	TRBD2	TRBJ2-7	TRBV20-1	CSARVTTSVGEQYF	TGCAGTGCTAGAGTCACAACTAGCGTGGGCGAGCAGTACTTC
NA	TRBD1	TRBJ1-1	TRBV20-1	CSARDPTGPEAFF	TGCAGTGCTAGAGACCCGACAGGGCCTGAAGCTTTCTTT
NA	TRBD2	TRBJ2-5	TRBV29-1	CSVTGLVVGTQYF	TGCAGCGTAACGGGACTAGTCGTCGGGACCCAGTACTTC
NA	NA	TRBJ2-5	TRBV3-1	CASKGLQETQYF	TGTGCCAGCAAAGGGCTTCAAGAGACCCAGTACTTC
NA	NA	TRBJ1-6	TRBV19	CASSTQPEINSPLHF	TGTGCCAGTAGTACCCAGCCAGAAATTAATTCACCCCTCCACTTT
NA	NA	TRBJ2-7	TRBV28	CASSPGAFSYEQYF	TGTGCCAGCAGCCCAGGTGCATTCTCCTACGAGCAGTACTTC
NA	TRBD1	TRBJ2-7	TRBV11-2	CASSLVPGQGVYEQYF	TGTGCCAGCAGCTTAGTCCCGGGACAGGGGGTCTACGAGCAGTACTTC
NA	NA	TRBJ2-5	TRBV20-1	CSATPPLDAPQETQYF	TGCAGTGCTACTCCCCCTCTAGATGCCCCTCAAGAGACCCAGTACTTC
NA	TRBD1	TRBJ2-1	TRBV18	CASSRGRDRVRKNEQFF	TGTGCCAGCTCACGGGGCCGGGACAGGGTACGAAAGAATGAGCAGTTCTTC
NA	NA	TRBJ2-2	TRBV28	CASSLAHQEGNTGELFF	TGTGCCAGCAGTTTGGCCCACCAGGAGGGGAACACCGGGGAGCTGTTTTTT
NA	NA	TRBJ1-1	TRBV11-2	CASSFGDYRNTEAFF	TGTGCCAGCAGCTTTGGGGATTACAGGAACACTGAAGCTTTCTTT
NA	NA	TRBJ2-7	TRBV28	CASSSDYEQYF	TGTGCCAGCAGTTCCGACTACGAGCAGTACTTC
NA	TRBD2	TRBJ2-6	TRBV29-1	CSVGGTAVKGGANVLTF	TGCAGCGTGGGGGGGACCGCTGTTAAGGGAGGGGCCAACGTCCTGACTTTC
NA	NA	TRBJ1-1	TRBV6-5	CASSYSVGMNTEAFF	TGTGCCAGCAGTTACTCGGTAGGCATGAACACTGAAGCTTTCTTT
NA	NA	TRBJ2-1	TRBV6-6	CASRQNNEQFF	TGTGCCAGCAGACAGAACAATGAGCAGTTCTTC
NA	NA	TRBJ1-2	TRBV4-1	CASSQQGQGAYGYTF	TGCGCCAGCAGCCAACAGGGCCAAGGGGCCTATGGCTACACCTTC
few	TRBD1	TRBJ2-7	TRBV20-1	CSAPGQGDYEQYF	TGCAGTGCCCCGGGACAGGGTGACTACGAGCAGTACTTC
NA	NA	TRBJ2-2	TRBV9	CASSDGPTSKTGELFF	TGTGCCAGCAGCGATGGGCCCACTAGCAAGACCGGGGAGCTGTTTTTT
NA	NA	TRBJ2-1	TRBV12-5	CASGLVGRQRGNEQFF	TGTGCTAGTGGTTTGGTTGGGCGCCAAAGGGGGAATGAGCAGTTCTTC
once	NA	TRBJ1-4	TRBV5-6	CASSFRRTNEKLFF	TGTGCCAGCAGCTTCCGACGGACTAATGAAAAACTGTTTTTT
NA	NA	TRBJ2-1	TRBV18	CASSQSRGHNEQFF	TGTGCCAGCTCCCAAAGCCGGGGCCACAATGAGCAGTTCTTC
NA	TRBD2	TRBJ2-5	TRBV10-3	CAISPRGGAGETQYF	TGTGCCATCAGCCCCCGGGGGGGGGCAGGAGAGACCCAGTACTTC
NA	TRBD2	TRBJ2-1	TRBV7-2	CASRAGLAVYNEQFF	TGTGCCAGCAGAGCGGGACTAGCGGTCTACAATGAGCAGTTCTTC
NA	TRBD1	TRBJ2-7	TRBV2	CASIRGQGGSEQYF	TGTGCCAGCATTCGGGGACAGGGTGGATCCGAGCAGTACTTC
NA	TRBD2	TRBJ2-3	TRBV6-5	CATRLIGTSGTDTQYF	TGTGCCACCAGGTTGATCGGGACTAGCGGCACAGATACGCAGTATTTT
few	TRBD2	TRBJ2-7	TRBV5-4	CASSLGGRDEQYF	TGTGCCAGCAGCTTGGGCGGGAGGGACGAGCAGTACTTC
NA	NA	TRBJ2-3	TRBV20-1	CSQLSDTQYF	TGCAGTCAATTATCCGATACGCAGTATTTT
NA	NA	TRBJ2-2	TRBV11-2	CATSGQQNTGELFF	TGTGCCACCTCTGGACAGCAAAACACCGGGGAGCTGTTTTTT
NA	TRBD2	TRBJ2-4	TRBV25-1	CASSEREGRFIQYF	TGTGCCAGCAGTGAGCGGGAGGGCCGGTTCATTCAGTACTTC
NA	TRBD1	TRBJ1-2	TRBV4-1	CASSQRDRANYGYTF	TGCGCCAGCAGCCAGAGGGACAGGGCTAACTATGGCTACACCTTC
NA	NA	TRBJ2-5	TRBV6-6	CASSYGSRQETQYF	TGTGCCAGCAGTTACGGGAGCCGCCAAGAGACCCAGTACTTC
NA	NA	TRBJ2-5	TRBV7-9	CASSRSREQETQYF	TGTGCCAGCAGCCGCTCTAGGGAACAAGAGACCCAGTACTTC
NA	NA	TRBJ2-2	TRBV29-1	CTTRESGELFF	TGCACTACGAGGGAGAGCGGGGAGCTGTTTTTT
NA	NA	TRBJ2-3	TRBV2	CASIATDTQYF	TGTGCCAGCATTGCTACAGATACGCAGTATTTT
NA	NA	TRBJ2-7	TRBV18	CASSPPAPGFKQYF	TGTGCCAGCTCACCACCGGCACCAGGGTTTAAGCAGTACTTC
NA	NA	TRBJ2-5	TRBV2	CASSEETQYF	TGTGCCAGCAGTGAAGAGACCCAGTACTTC
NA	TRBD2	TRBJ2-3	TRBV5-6	CASSFITGGDTQYF	TGTGCCAGCAGCTTTATCACGGGAGGAGATACGCAGTATTTT
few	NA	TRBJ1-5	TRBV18	CASSGGGNQPQHF	TGTGCCAGCTCAGGGGGGGGCAATCAGCCCCAGCATTTT
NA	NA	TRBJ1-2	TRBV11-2	CASAFLSPRTNYGYTF	TGTGCCAGCGCTTTTCTTTCGCCCCGAACGAACTATGGCTACACCTTC
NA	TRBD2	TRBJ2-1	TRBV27	CASSPQRGAYNEQFF	TGTGCCAGCAGTCCACAGCGGGGGGCTTACAATGAGCAGTTCTTC
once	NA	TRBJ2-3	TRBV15	CATSRGREDTQYF	TGTGCCACCAGCAGAGGCCGGGAAGATACGCAGTATTTT
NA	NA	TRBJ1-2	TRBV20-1	CSAGSRQLSNYGYTF	TGCAGTGCTGGGTCCCGACAGCTCTCTAACTATGGCTACACCTTC
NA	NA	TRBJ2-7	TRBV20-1	CSAPGEGGVREQYF	TGCAGTGCCCCAGGAGAGGGCGGCGTGAGGGAGCAGTACTTC
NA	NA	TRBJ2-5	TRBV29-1	CSVEGARGTQYF	TGCAGCGTTGAAGGCGCGAGAGGGACCCAGTACTTC
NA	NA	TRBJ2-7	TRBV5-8	CASSSDLNPYEQYF	TGTGCCAGCAGCTCTGACTTAAACCCCTACGAGCAGTACTTC
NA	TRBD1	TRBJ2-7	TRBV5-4	CASSWGGQGGDEQYF	TGTGCCAGCAGCTGGGGGGGACAGGGAGGGGACGAGCAGTACTTC
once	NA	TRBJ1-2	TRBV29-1	CSVRVNYGYTF	TGCAGCGTAAGGGTGAACTATGGCTACACCTTC
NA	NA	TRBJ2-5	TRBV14	CASSASRQTQYF	TGTGCCAGCAGCGCCAGTCGTCAGACCCAGTACTTC
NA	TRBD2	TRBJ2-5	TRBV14	CASSQGLAGTETQYF	TGTGCCAGCAGCCAAGGACTAGCGGGGACAGAGACCCAGTACTTC
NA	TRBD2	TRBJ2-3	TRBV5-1	CASSTSGLTDTQYF	TGCGCCAGCAGCACTAGCGGTCTGACAGATACGCAGTATTTT
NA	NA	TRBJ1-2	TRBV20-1	CSARDYSNYGYTF	TGCAGTGCTAGAGATTACAGTAACTATGGCTACACCTTC
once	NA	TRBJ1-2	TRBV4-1	CASQPTDDYGYTF	TGCGCCAGCCAACCGACCGACGACTATGGCTACACCTTC
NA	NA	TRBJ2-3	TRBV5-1	CASRPWTETQADTQYF	TGCGCCAGCAGGCCGTGGACGGAGACACAGGCAGATACGCAGTATTTT
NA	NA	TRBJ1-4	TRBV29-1	CSVRAARGEKLFF	TGCAGCGTTCGGGCGGCCAGAGGGGAAAAACTGTTTTTT
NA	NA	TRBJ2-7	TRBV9	CASSVGAGPLNEQYF	TGTGCCAGCAGCGTAGGAGCCGGCCCTCTTAACGAGCAGTACTTC
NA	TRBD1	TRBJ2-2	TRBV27	CACAQTGGLAGELFF	TGTGCCTGCGCCCAGACAGGGGGCTTGGCCGGGGAGCTGTTTTTT
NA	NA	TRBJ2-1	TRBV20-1	CSAHPQGSINEQFF	TGCAGTGCCCACCCCCAGGGTTCGATCAATGAGCAGTTCTTC
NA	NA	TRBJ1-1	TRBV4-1	CASSHSGTEAFF	TGCGCCAGCAGCCATAGCGGGACTGAAGCTTTCTTT